The clone carrying this T cell receptor (beta chain) has at least ten counts. Its target is unknown. The data were taken from a study of T cells in Graves' hyperthyroidism and ophthalmopathy. Study-level results: Researchers report that a 13 V-J model separated ophthalmopathy from stable hyperthyroidism. Peripheral blood also featured most of the thyroid clonotypes expanded above 0.001.

Amplification yielded TCR beta CDR3 regions, with RNA transcripts as the source. HTBI primers drove first-round RT-PCR of the TCR CDR3. MiXCR, applied by TCRdb to the multiplex PCR reads, yields one record per CDR3 protein. The table includes around 430,000 distinct CDR3 sequences, 14% to 15% detected once. The ends were cut back, 6 bases at V and 0 bases at J, with 18 bases in the middle. Germline CDR1 and CDR2: MDHEN and SYDVKM. The CDR3 runs 17 residues. The TCR was taken from a woman in her 30s with Graves' hyperthyroidism. The material sequenced was blood. The chain employs TRBV28 and TRBJ2-1; TRBD2 might be the D (5 bases). The CDR3 DNA reads as TGTGCCAGCAGCCCCCGGGGTGCGGAGAGCTCCTACAATGAGCAGTTCTTC. This sequence encodes CASSPRGAESSYNEQFF.